Each of the 12 T cell receptor beta chains below was sequenced from the same sample in a study of CD8+ T cells in alopecia areata (dated by TCRdb to the late 2010s). The time point label here, explained by the study, means: around 26 weeks on oral tofacitinib. The sample's treatment or condition label, in plain terms: oral pan-JAK inhibitor, 5-10 mg twice daily. Libraries were built with the immunoSEQ multiplex PCR assay. To provide template for TCR sequencing, every sample had RNA extracted and reverse transcribed into cDNA. This is the immuneACCESS table as TCRdb keeps it, with only in-frame sequences that have V and J called. A part of the clones is gone; compared with another copy, unresolved V genes explain less than half, and the rest is unexplained. The sample has tens of thousands of clones on record, over 85% of them singletons. 18% of the sample goes to the ten largest clones. This specimen was CD8+ T cells sorted from blood, taken at week 24, from a patient treated with tofacitinib. The receptors come from a human donor with alopecia areata.

V is TRBV10-3 and J is TRBJ2-7; tentative D call: TRBD2 (7 bases). CDR1 is ENHRY, CDR2 SYGVKD, per germline. The V gene lost 2 bases and the J gene lost 0 bases, with 11 bases spanning the gap. This CDR3 region has 15 residues. CDR3 region: CAISEAGDTSYEQYF. Here the CDR3 DNA reads TGTGCCATCAGTGAGGCGGGGGACACCTCCTACGAGCAGTACTTC.

The chain uses TRBV29-1 and TRBJ2-3; D remains unclear. V shed 3 bases and J shed 0 bases, with 13 bases lying between them. Germline loops: CDR1 SQVTM, CDR2 ANQGSEA. The CDR3 is made up of 15 amino acids. The CDR3 bases are TGCAGCGTTGATGACGACGGTCGTAGCACAGATACGCAGTATTTT. This gives the protein CSVDDDGRSTDTQYF.

The CDR3 loop is CASSVAETSTPDIQYF. DNA for the CDR3: TGTGCCAGCAGTGTAGCGGAGACTAGCACGCCGGACATTCAGTACTTC. The V and J genes are TRBV2 and TRBJ2-4; 7 bases agree with TRBD2. This CDR3 spans 16 amino acids. Germline V gene sequence: CDR1 SNHLY, CDR2 FYNNEI. After removal of 4 bases from V and 8 bases from J, the junction contained 14 bases not matched to a gene.

This clone has a handful of counts. The chain combines TRBV7-9 with TRBJ2-1; D gene ambiguous. This CDR3 has 14 amino acids. Trimming pared 1 base from V and 5 bases from J, leaving 9 bases between. Germline assignment: CDR1 SEHNR and CDR2 FQNEAQ (reference sequence). The CDR3 region has the DNA TGTGCCAGCAGCTTAGATGACACCGACAATGAGCAGTTCTTC. Translating it yields CASSLDDTDNEQFF.

The rearrangement links TRBV12-5 to TRBJ2-5; 7 bases line up with TRBD1. CDR3 size: 16 residues. Looked up from germline, CDR1 is LGHNT and CDR2 is FRNRAP. V trimming: 3 bases; J trimming: 1 base; junction bases outside the gene matches: 8. CDR3 residues: CASGFFTTGAQETQYF. As DNA, the CDR3 is TGTGCTAGTGGTTTTTTCACTACAGGGGCCCAAGAGACCCAGTACTTC.

V is TRBV29-1 and J is TRBJ2-4, with unresolved D. V was cut by 8 bases and J by 2 bases, with 19 bases left in between. From germline, CDR1 is SQVTM and CDR2 ANQGSEA. The CDR3 loop spans 15 amino acids. In DNA, the CDR3 is TGCAGCTACCTAGGCTCCAGCACCTCCAAAAACATTCAGTACTTC. Amino acids: CSYLGSSTSKNIQYF.

The chain combines TRBV4-1 with TRBJ2-7; the D gene is possibly TRBD1 (5 bases). The CDR3 runs to 15 residues. Germline-derived CDR1 and CDR2 are MGHRA and YSYEKL. V lost 1 base, J lost 0 bases, and 10 bases lay in between. CDR3 residues: CASSQGRGSSYEQYF. The CDR3 DNA reads TGCGCCAGCAGCCAAGGAAGGGGAAGCTCCTACGAGCAGTACTTC.

The gene calls are TRBV15 and TRBJ1-6, with a weak D call TRBD1 (6 bases). Trimming cost V 6 bases and J 7 bases, with 10 bases left between them. Germline V gene sequence: CDR1 LNHNV, CDR2 YYDKDF (reference sequence). The CDR3 is 13 amino acids. CDR3 sequence (DNA): TGTGCCACCAGTGGGACACCCAATTCACCCCTCCACTTT. It codes for CATSGTPNSPLHF. The whole variable domain, remainder taken from reference TRBV15 and TRBJ1-6, is DAMVIQNPRYQVTQFGKPVTLSCSQTLNHNVMYWYQQKSSQAPKLLFHYYDKDFNNEADTPDNFQSRRPNTSFCFLDIRSPGLGDTAMYLCATSGTPNSPLHFGNGTRLTVT.

V and J are TRBV28 and TRBJ2-7; D unresolved. Trimming stripped 5 bases from V and 2 bases from J, with 13 bases between. CDR3 length: 14 amino acids. Germline assignment: CDR1 MDHEN and CDR2 SYDVKM. CDR3 bases: TGTGCCAGCAGTAGGCGGATGCGAACCTACGAGCAGTACTTC. Translated: CASSRRMRTYEQYF.

The rearrangement joins TRBV6-5 to TRBJ2-5; D remains unclear. V was pared by 8 bases and J by 1 base, with 8 bases between. CDR3 length: 12 residues. The germline V gene encodes CDR1 MNHEY and CDR2 SVGAGI. The CDR3 spells CASRSSQETQYF. The CDR3 coding sequence is TGTGCCAGCCGATCGTCCCAAGAGACCCAGTACTTC.

The chain has TRBV5-4 and TRBJ2-2; possibly TRBD1 for D (6 bases). CDR1 is SGHNT and CDR2 is YYREEE in the germline V gene (reference sequence). CDR3 length: 17 residues. V lost 0 bases, J lost 4 bases, and 16 bases lay in between. The CDR3 spells CASSLGAGAAGTGELFF. The CDR3 DNA reads as TGTGCCAGCAGCTTGGGAGCAGGGGCTGCGGGCACCGGGGAGCTGTTTTTT.

The chain employs TRBV4-3 and TRBJ2-7, with D unclear. Trimming shortened V by 0 bases and J by 6 bases, and 9 bases separated the two germline ends. This CDR3 comprises 13 residues. Germline CDR1 reads LGHNA; CDR2 reads YSLEER. The CDR3 bases are TGCGCCAGCAGCCAAGAATTATTGCGCGAGCAGTACTTC. The encoded protein is CASSQELLREQYF.